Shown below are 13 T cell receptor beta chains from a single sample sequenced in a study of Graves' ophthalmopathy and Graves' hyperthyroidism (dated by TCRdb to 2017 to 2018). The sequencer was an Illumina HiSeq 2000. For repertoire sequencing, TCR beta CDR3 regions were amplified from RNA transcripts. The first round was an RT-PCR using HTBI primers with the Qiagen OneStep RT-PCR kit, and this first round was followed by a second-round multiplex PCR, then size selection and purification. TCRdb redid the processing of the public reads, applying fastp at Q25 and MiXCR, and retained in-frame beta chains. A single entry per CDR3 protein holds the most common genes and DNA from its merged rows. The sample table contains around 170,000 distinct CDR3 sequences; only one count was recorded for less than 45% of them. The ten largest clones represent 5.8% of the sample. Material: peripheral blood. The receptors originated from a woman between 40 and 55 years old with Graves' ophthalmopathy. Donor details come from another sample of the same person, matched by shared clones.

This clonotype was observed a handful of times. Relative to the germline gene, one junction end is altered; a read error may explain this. This CDR3 is CANSFRGSNQPQHF. Here the CDR3 DNA reads TGTGCCAACAGTTTCAGGGGTAGCAATCAGCCCCAGCATTTT. The chain carries TRBV28 and TRBJ1-5; D is possibly TRBD1 (6 bases). Germline V gene sequence: CDR1 MDHEN, CDR2 SYDVKM. CDR3 size: 14 residues.

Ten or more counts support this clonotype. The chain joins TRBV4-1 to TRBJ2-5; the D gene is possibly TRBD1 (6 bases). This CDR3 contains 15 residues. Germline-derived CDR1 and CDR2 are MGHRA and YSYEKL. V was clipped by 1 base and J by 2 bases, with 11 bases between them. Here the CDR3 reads CASSQVSGQQETQYF. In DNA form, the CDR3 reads TGCGCCAGCAGCCAAGTATCCGGACAGCAAGAGACCCAGTACTTC.

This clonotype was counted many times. For the CDR3, the DNA is TGTGCCAGCAGTAGCGGGGGGCAACGAGAGCAGTTCTTC. Amino acids: CASSSGGQREQFF. The chain links TRBV6-1 to TRBJ2-1, with 9 bases aligning to TRBD2. Trimming removed 5 bases from V and 10 bases from J; junction bases left unmatched: 6. Germline-derived CDR1 and CDR2 are MNHNS and SASEGT. The CDR3 is 13 residues long.

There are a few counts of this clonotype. CDR3 loop: CASSRGTSGRAGYKQYF. CDR3 in DNA: TGTGCCAGCAGCCGCGGGACTAGCGGGAGGGCCGGTTACAAGCAGTACTTC. The rearrangement links TRBV7-6 to TRBJ2-7, with 16 bases matching TRBD2. The V gene end was trimmed by 5 bases and the J gene end by 8 bases; junction bases not matched to a gene: 12. CDR1 and CDR2 from the germline V gene are SGHVS and FNYEAQ. This CDR3 has 17 amino acids.

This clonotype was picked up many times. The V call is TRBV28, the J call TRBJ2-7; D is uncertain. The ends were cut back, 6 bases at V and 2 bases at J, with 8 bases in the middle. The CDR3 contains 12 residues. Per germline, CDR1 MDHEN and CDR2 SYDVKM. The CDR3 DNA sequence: TGTGCCAGCAGGCAAACAGCCTACGAGCAGTACTTC. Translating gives CASRQTAYEQYF. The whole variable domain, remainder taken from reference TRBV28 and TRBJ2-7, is DVKVTQSSRYLVKRTGEKVFLECVQDMDHENMFWYRQDPGLGLRLIYFSYDVKMKEKGDIPEGYSVSREKKERFSLILESASTNQTSMYLCASRQTAYEQYFGPGTRLTVT.

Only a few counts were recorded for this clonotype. The CDR3 loop is CASSSNRDGRGCFF. The DNA of the CDR3 is TGTGCCAGCAGTTCCAACCGGGACGGCCGAGGATGTTTCTTT. The genes are TRBV27 and TRBJ1-1; D is perhaps TRBD1 (5 bases). Germline V CDR1 and CDR2: MNHEY, SMNVEV (reference sequence). V dropped 4 bases and J dropped 13 bases, with 22 bases sitting between them. The CDR3 spans 14 residues.

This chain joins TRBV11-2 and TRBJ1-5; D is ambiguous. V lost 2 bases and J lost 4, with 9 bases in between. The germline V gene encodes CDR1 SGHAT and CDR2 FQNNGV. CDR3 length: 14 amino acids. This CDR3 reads CASSLSALNQPQHF. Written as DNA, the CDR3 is TGTGCCAGCAGCTTATCGGCATTAAATCAGCCCCAGCATTTT.

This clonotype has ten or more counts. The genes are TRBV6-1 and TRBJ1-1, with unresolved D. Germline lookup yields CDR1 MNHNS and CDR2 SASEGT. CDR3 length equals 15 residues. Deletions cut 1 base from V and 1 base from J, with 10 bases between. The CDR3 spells CASSEGVRANTEAFF. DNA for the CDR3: TGTGCCAGCAGTGAAGGAGTCAGAGCGAACACTGAAGCTTTCTTT.

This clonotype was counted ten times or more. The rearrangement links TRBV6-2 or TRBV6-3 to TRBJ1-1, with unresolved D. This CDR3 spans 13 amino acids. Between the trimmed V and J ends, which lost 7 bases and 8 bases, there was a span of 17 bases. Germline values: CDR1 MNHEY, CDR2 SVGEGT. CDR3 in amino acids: CASTQWAGEEAFF. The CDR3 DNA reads TGTGCCAGCACCCAATGGGCAGGTGAGGAAGCTTTCTTT.

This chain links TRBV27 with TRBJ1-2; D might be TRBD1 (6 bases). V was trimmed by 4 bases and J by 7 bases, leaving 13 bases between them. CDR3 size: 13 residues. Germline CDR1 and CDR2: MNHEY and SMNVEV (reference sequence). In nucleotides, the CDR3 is TGTGCCAGCAGTTCGCGGACAGTGCTTGGCTACACCTTC. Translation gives CASSSRTVLGYTF.

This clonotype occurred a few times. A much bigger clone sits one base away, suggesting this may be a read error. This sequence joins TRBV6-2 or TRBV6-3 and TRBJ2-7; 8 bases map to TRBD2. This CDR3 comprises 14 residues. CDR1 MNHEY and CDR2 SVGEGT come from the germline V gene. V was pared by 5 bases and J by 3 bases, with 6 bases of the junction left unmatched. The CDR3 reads CASSPRGGYYEQYF. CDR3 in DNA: TGTGCCAGCAGTCCCCGGGGGGGATACTACGAGCAGTACTTC.

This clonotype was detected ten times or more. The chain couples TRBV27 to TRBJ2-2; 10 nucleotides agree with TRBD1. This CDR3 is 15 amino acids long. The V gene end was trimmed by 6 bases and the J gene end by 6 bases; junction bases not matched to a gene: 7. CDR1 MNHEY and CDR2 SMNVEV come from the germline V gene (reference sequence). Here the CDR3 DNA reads TGTGCCAGCAGGAAGACAGGGGGCGCCCCCGGGGAGCTGTTTTTT. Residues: CASRKTGGAPGELFF.

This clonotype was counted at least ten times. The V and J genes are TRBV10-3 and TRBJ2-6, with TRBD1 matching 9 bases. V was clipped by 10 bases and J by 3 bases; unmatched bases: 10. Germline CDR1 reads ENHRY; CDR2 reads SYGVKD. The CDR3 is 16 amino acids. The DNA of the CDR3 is TGTGCCACCTCCGGGACAGGGCGGTTTGGGGCCAACGTCCTGACTTTC. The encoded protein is CATSGTGRFGANVLTF.